The present entry profiles one T cell receptor beta chain with its context. The same CDR3 also results from other DNA sequences found in this sample. These data come from a study of blood T cell repertoires in COVID-19. How the authors handled the data: Amplification of reference gene primers was used by the study to estimate nucleated cell counts. Profiled with immunoSEQ multiplex PCR; TCRdb holds only in-frame clones, not every one. V and J calls and clone size are those listed in that table; D and trimming were worked out from the DNA. The repertoire has about 210,000 clones, about 81% of them found once; the top ten carry approximately 5.2%. This sequence was found in a woman aged 70-85 years with COVID-19, enrolled during active disease. The specimen sequenced was peripheral blood.

The DNA of the CDR3 is TGTGCCAGCAGCTTAGAAAGAGGGACAGATACGCAGTATTTT. This codes for CASSLERGTDTQYF. This rearrangement joins TRBV7-8 to TRBJ2-3; TRBD2 is a possible D gene (5 bases). Germline assignment: CDR1 SGHVS and CDR2 FQNEAQ. V lost 1 base and J lost 3, with 8 bases in between. The CDR3 runs 14 residues.